This T cell receptor beta chain was documented in a study of T cell changes during pregnancy in multiple sclerosis. Some clones are missing from TCRdb's copy, which holds only in-frame ones; the method was immunoSEQ multiplex PCR. The profile covers under 75,000 clones, with more than 85% appearing a single time and 2.3% taken by the ten largest. This CDR3 comprises 15 residues. V was cut by 0 bases and J by 5 bases, with 13 bases left in between. From germline, CDR1 is LNHNV and CDR2 YYDKDF (reference sequence). The clonotype originates from a female donor with multiple sclerosis, enrolled in a pregnancy study. This sequence joins TRBV15 and TRBJ1-1, with D perhaps TRBD1 (5 bases). The sequencing here drew on peripheral blood, taken in the first trimester of pregnancy. Here the CDR3 DNA reads TGTGCCACCAGCAGAGAAACAGGAGAATGGACTGAAGCTTTCTTT. This codes for CATSRETGEWTEAFF.